This T cell receptor beta chain came from a study of cytomegalovirus exposure and HLA in healthy donors. Study results and caveats: The authors excluded some V segments, including TRBV6-2 and TRBV6-3, as indistinguishable. In a later analysis, TCR beta V- and J-gene trimming was associated with a missense DCLRE1C variant.

Germline-derived CDR1 and CDR2 are SEHNR and FQNEAQ (reference sequence). Between the trimmed V and J ends, which lost 1 base and 5 bases, there was a span of 15 bases. This CDR3 spans 15 amino acids. As concerns this clone: The antigen remains undetermined.

PCR used 60 Vbeta primers and 13 Jbeta primers. Generated by immunoSEQ multiplex PCR, the TCRdb table keeps only in-frame clones and is missing some. The data contain 90,000 to 120,000 clones, about 80% of them singletons. This TCR was sampled from a female donor in good health and CMV-seropositive. Specimen: PBMCs. The V gene is TRBV7-9, the J gene TRBJ2-7; D is perhaps TRBD1 (5 bases). Here the CDR3 DNA reads TGTGCCAGCAGCTTAGGCAGGGATGGTTACCACGAGCAGTACTTC. Protein sequence: CASSLGRDGYHEQYF.